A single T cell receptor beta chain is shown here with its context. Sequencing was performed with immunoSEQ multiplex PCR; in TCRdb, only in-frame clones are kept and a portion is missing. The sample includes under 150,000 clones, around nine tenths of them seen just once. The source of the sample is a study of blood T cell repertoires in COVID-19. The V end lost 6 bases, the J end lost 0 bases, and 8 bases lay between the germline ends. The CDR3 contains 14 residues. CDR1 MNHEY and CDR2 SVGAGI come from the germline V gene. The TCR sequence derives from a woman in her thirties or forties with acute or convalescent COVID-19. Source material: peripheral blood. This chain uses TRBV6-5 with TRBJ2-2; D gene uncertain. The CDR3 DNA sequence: TGTGCCAGCAGGGGCAACACGAACACCGGGGAGCTGTTTTTT. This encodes CASRGNTNTGELFF.